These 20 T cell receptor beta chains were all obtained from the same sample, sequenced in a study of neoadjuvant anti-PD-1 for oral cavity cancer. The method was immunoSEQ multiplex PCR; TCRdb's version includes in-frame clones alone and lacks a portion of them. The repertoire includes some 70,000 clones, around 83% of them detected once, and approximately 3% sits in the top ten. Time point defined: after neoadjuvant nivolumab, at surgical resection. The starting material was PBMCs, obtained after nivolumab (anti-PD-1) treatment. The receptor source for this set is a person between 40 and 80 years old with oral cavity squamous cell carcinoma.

The CDR3 nucleotides read TGCGCCAGCAGCTCGACGACAGGGGCGGAGACCCAGTACTTC. This encodes CASSSTTGAETQYF. J is TRBJ2-5 and V is TRBV5-1; 8 positions agree with TRBD1. Germline values: CDR1 SGHRS, CDR2 YFSETQ. Trimming cost V 3 bases and J 5 bases; bases outside gene matches: 6. This CDR3 contains 14 residues.

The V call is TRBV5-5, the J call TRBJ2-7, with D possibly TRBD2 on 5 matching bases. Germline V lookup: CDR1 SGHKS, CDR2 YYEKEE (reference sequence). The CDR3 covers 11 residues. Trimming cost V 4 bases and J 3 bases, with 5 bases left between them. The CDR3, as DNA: TGTGCCAGCAGCCGGGGCTACGAGCAGTACTTC. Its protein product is CASSRGYEQYF.

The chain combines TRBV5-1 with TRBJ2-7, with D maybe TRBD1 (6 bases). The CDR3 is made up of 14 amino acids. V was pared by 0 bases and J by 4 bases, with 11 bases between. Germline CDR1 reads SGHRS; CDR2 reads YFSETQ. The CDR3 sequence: CASSLEARGYEQYF. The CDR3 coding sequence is TGCGCCAGCAGCTTGGAAGCCAGGGGATACGAGCAGTACTTC.

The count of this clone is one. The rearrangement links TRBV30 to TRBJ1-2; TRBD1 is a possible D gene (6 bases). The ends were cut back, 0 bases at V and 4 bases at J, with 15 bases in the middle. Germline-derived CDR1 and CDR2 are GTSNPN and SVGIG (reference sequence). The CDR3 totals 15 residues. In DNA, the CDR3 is TGTGCCTGGAGTGTAGGGGGGGGGCGTAGCTATGGCTACACCTTC. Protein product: CAWSVGGGRSYGYTF.

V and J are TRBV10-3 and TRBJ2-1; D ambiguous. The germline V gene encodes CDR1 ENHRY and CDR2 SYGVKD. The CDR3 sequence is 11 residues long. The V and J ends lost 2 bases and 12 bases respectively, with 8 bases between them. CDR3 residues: CAISENDGQFF. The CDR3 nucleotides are TGTGCCATCAGTGAGAATGATGGGCAGTTCTTC.

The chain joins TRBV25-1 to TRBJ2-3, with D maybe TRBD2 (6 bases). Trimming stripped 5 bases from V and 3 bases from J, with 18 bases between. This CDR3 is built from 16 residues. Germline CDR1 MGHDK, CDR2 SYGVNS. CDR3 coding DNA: TGTGCCAGCAGTCCCTGGGGCCGGGAGTCGACAGATACGCAGTATTTT. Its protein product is CASSPWGRESTDTQYF.

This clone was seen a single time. The CDR3 protein is CASSPTTYYNEQFF. In DNA form, the CDR3 reads TGCGCCAGCAGCCCGACTACCTACTACAATGAGCAGTTCTTC. The J gene is TRBJ2-1, the V gene TRBV5-1, with D perhaps matching TRBD2 (5 bases). The CDR3 contains 14 residues. CDR1 is SGHRS, CDR2 YFSETQ, per germline. V lost 4 bases, J lost 3 bases, and 11 bases lay in between.

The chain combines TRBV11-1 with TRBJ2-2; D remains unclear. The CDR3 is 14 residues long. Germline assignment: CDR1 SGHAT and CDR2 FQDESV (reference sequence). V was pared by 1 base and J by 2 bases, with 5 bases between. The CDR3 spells CASSLVQNTGELFF. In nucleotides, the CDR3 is TGTGCCAGCAGCTTAGTACAAAACACCGGGGAGCTGTTTTTT.

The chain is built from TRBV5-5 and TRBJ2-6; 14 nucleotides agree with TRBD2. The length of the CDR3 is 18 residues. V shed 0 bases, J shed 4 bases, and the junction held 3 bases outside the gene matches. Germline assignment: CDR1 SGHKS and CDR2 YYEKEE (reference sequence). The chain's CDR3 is CASSLGLAGGLGANVLTF. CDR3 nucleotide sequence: TGTGCCAGCAGCTTGGGACTAGCGGGAGGGCTGGGGGCCAACGTCCTGACTTTC. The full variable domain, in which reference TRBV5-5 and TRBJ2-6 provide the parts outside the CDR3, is DAGVTQSPTHLIKTRGQQVTLRCSPISGHKSVSWYQQVLGQGPQFIFQYYEKEERGRGNFPDRFSARQFPNYSSELNVNALLLGDSALYLCASSLGLAGGLGANVLTFGAGSRLTVL.

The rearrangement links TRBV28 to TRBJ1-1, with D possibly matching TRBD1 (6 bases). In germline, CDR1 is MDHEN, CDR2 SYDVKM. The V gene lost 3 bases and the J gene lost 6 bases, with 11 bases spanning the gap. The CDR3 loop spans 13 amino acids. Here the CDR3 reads CASSFRTAPEAFF. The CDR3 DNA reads TGTGCCAGCAGTTTTCGGACAGCCCCTGAAGCTTTCTTT.

The CDR3 sequence is CASSPTALADLHEQYF. The CDR3 coding sequence is TGTGCCAGCAGCCCAACGGCACTAGCGGACCTCCACGAGCAGTACTTC. The J gene is TRBJ2-7, the V gene TRBV7-2; 8 nucleotides agree with TRBD2. Germline CDR1 reads SGHTA; CDR2 reads FQGNSA. V lost 5 bases to trimming and J lost 5 bases; unmatched junction nucleotides: 14. The CDR3 loop spans 16 amino acids. Full variable domain (outside the CDR3, taken from reference TRBV7-2 and TRBJ2-7): GAGVSQSPSNKVTEKGKDVELRCDPISGHTALYWYRQSLGQGLEFLIYFQGNSAPDKSGLPSDRFSAERTGGSVSTLTIQRTQQEDSAVYLCASSPTALADLHEQYFGPGTRLTVT.

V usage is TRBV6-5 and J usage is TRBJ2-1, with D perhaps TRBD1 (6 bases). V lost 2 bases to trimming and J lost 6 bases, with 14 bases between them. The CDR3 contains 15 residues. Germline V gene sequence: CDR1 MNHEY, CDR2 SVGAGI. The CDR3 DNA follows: TGTGCCAGCAGTTACGCCGGCAGGGGCGTCAATGAGCAGTTCTTC. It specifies CASSYAGRGVNEQFF.

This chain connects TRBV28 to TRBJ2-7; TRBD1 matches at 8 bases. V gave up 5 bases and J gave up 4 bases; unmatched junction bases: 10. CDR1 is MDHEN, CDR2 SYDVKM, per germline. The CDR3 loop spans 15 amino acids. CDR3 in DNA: TGTGCCAGCAGTGTTGGGGGCAGGGGGCTATACGAGCAGTACTTC. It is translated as CASSVGGRGLYEQYF.

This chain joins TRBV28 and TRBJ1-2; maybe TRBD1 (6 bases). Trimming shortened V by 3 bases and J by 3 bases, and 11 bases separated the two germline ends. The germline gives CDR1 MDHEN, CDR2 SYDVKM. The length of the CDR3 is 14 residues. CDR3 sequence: CASSLGGLDYGYTF. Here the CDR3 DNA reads TGTGCCAGCAGTTTGGGGGGGCTCGACTATGGCTACACCTTC.

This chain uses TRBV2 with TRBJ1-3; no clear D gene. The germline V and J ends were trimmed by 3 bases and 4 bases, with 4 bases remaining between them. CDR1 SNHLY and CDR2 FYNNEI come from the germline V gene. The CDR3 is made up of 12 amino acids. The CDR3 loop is CASSEVGNTIYF. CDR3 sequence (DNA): TGTGCCAGCAGTGAGGTCGGAAACACCATATATTTT.

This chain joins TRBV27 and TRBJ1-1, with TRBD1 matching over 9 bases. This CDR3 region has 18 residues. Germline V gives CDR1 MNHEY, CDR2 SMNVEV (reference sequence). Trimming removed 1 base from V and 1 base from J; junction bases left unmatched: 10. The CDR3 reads CASSLFGEQGAGNTEAFF. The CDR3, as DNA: TGTGCCAGCAGTTTATTTGGGGAACAGGGGGCAGGGAACACTGAAGCTTTCTTT.

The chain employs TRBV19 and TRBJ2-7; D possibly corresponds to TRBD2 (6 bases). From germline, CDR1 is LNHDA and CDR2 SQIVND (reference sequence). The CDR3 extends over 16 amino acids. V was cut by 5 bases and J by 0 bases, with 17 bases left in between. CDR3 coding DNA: TGTGCCAGTAGTTCCCCGGGGAGGACGAGCTCCTACGAGCAGTACTTC. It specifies CASSSPGRTSSYEQYF.

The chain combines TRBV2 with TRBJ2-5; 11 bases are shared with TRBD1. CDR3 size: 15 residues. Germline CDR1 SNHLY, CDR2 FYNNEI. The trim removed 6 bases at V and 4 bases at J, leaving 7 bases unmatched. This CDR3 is CASSPGQGGGETQYF. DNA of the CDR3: TGTGCCAGCAGCCCGGGACAGGGGGGTGGAGAGACCCAGTACTTC.

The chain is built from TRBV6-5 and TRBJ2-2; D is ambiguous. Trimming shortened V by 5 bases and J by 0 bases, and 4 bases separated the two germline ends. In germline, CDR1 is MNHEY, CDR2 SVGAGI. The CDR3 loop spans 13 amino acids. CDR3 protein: CASSAPNTGELFF. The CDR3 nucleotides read TGTGCCAGCAGTGCGCCGAACACCGGGGAGCTGTTTTTT.

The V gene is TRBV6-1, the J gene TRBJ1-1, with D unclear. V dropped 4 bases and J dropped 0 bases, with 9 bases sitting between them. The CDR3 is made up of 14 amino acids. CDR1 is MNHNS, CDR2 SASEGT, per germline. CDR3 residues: CASSARGVNTEAFF. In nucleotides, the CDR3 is TGTGCCAGCAGTGCCCGGGGAGTGAACACTGAAGCTTTCTTT.